This T cell receptor (beta chain) was recovered during a study of human T cells and chemical hapten exposure. About the research overall: TCR yields per sample varied, mainly owing to small pooled library volume differences.

From the RACE reads, TCRdb called clonotypes with MiXCR, one entry per CDR3 protein. The sample lists 130,000 or so distinct CDR3 sequences; approximately 11% were seen once. From germline, CDR1 is MNHEY and CDR2 SVGEGT. V was clipped by 0 bases and J by 12 bases, with 12 bases between them. This CDR3 is built from 12 residues. This clonotype occurred a few times. As for time point: patch test 3, about 24 weeks after DPC sensitization. This sample's treatment: therapeutic diphenylcyclopropenone sensitization with weekly scalp DPC. Extraction yielded total RNA from whole blood (unfractionated). The sample here was whole blood, taken in connection with sensitization to the hapten diphenylcyclopropenone (DPC). This sequence originates from a woman in her forties or fifties with alopecia areata. Some clones in this sample may be carry-over from other donors' samples. The chain links TRBV6-2 or TRBV6-3 to TRBJ2-7; D is uncertain. This chain's CDR3 is CASSYSSHRTYF. CDR3 coding DNA: TGTGCCAGCAGTTACTCGAGCCACCGTACGTACTTC.